The T cell receptor (beta chain) under discussion was sequenced for a study of lymphopenia after photon versus proton radiotherapy. Whole-study results and caveats: Proton therapy kept repertoires fairly stable, unlike photons, which gained effector/memory cells.

The V segment lost 1 base and the J segment 1 base; nucleotides outside the gene matches: 2. The CDR3 length is 15 residues. The germline V gene has CDR1 SGDLS and CDR2 YYNGEE. The repertoire was sequenced with immunoSEQ multiplex PCR; TCRdb's copy has only in-frame clones and lacks some. The repertoire holds about 35,000 clones, with around 90% as singletons. Worth noting for this clone: The antigen remains unidentified.

Material: peripheral blood, obtained from a patient treated with photon-based radiotherapy. The chain couples TRBV9 to TRBJ1-1, with 9 bases fitting TRBD1. The origin of this receptor is a man aged 55 to 69 with cholangiocarcinoma. This CDR3 reads CASSVRTGENTEAFF. CDR3 bases: TGTGCCAGCAGCGTAAGGACAGGGGAGAACACTGAAGCTTTCTTT.